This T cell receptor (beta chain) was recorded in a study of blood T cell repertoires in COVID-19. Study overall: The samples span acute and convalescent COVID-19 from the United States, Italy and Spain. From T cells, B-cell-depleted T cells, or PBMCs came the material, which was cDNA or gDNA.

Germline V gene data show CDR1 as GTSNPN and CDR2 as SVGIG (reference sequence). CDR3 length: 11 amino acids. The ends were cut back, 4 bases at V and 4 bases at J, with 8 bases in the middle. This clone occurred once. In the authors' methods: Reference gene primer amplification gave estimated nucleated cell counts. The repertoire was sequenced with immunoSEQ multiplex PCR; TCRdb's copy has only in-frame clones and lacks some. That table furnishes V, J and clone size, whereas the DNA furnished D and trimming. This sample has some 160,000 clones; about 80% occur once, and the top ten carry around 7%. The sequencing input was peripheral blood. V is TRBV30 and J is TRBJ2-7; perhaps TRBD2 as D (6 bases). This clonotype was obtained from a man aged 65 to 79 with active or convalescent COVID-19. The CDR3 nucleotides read TGTGCCTGGATGGAGGGTTACGAGCAGTACTTC. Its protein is CAWMEGYEQYF.